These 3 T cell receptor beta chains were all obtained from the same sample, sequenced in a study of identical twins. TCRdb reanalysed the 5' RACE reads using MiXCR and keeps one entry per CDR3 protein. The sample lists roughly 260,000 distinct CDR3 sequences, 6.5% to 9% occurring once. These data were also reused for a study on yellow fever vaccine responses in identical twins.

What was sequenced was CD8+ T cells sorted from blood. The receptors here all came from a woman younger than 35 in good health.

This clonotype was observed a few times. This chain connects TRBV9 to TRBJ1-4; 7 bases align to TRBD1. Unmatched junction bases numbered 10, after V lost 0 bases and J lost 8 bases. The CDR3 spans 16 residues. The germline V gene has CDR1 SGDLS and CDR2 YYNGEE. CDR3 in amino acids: CASSVATRGGREKLFF. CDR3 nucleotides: TGTGCCAGCAGCGTAGCTACGAGAGGGGGCAGGGAAAAACTGTTTTTT.

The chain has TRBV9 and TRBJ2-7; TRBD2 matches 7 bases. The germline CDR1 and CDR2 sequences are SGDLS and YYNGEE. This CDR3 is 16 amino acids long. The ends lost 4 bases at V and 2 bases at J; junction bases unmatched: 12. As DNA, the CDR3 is TGTGCCAGCAGCCCAACTACTAGCGATTCCACCTACGAGCAGTACTTC. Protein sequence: CASSPTTSDSTYEQYF. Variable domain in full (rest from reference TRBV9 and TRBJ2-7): DSGVTQTPKHLITATGQRVTLRCSPRSGDLSVYWYQQSLDQGLQFLIQYYNGEERAKGNILERFSAQQFPDLHSELNLSSLELGDSALYFCASSPTTSDSTYEQYFGPGTRLTVT.

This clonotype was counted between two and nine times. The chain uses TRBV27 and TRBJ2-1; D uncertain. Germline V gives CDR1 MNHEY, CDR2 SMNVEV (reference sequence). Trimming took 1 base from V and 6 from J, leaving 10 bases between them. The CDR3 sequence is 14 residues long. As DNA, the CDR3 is TGTGCCAGCAGTTTATATGCGGTGGGCAATGAGCAGTTCTTC. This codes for CASSLYAVGNEQFF.